Here is one T cell receptor (beta chain) with its context. TCRdb's copy holds only in-frame clones and misses some; the assay was immunoSEQ multiplex PCR. Of approximately 75,000 clones in the sample, approximately 90% were seen once. These data come from a study of Tregs in tolerant kidney transplant recipients. Unstimulated regulatory T cells (CD4+CD25+CD127-), CD4+CD25- non-regulatory cells, CD4 and CD8 cells were FACS-sorted from thawed PBMCs. The receptor was isolated from a human donor who received a combined kidney and bone marrow transplant. Here the sequenced sample was Tregs from blood, taken before the transplant.

CDR3 sequence (DNA): TGTGCCAGCAGCTTAATACACGCAGAAGCCTACGAGCAGTACTTC. It codes for CASSLIHAEAYEQYF. This chain uses TRBV7-2 with TRBJ2-7; unclear D gene. The V end was cut by 2 bases, the J end by 2 bases, with 13 bases between. CDR1 and CDR2 from the germline V gene are SGHTA and FQGNSA. The CDR3 is 15 residues long. Full variable domain (missing parts from reference TRBV7-2 and TRBJ2-7): GAGVSQSPSNKVTEKGKDVELRCDPISGHTALYWYRQSLGQGLEFLIYFQGNSAPDKSGLPSDRFSAERTGGSVSTLTIQRTQQEDSAVYLCASSLIHAEAYEQYFGPGTRLTVT.